In its sample, the clone carrying this T cell receptor (beta chain) was seen many times. This entry belongs to a study of T cells in Graves' hyperthyroidism and ophthalmopathy. Researchers amplified the TCR beta CDR3 regions from RNA transcripts. First-round RT-PCR with HTBI primers amplified the TCR CDR3 region. TCRdb re-called the multiplex PCR reads with MiXCR, one entry per CDR3 protein. Of around 420,000 distinct CDR3 sequences listed, about a sixth were seen once; the top ten hold over 7.5%. The specimen was blood. The clonotype originates from a young woman with Graves' hyperthyroidism.

The CDR3 region is CASSLGVAGGPDTQYF. The CDR3 region has the DNA TGTGCCAGCAGCTTAGGGGTAGCGGGGGGGCCTGATACGCAGTATTTT. This chain joins TRBV7-9 and TRBJ2-3, with 11 bases aligning to TRBD2. Looked up from germline, CDR1 is SEHNR and CDR2 is FQNEAQ (reference sequence). Trimming removed 1 base from V and 6 bases from J; junction bases left unmatched: 6. CDR3 size: 16 residues. The entire variable domain, with the rest obtained from reference TRBV7-9 and TRBJ2-3, is as follows: DTGVSQNPRHKITKRGQNVTFRCDPISEHNRLYWYRQTLGQGPEFLTYFQNEAQLEKSRLLSDRFSAERPKGSFSTLEIQRTEQGDSAMYLCASSLGVAGGPDTQYFGPGTRLTVL.